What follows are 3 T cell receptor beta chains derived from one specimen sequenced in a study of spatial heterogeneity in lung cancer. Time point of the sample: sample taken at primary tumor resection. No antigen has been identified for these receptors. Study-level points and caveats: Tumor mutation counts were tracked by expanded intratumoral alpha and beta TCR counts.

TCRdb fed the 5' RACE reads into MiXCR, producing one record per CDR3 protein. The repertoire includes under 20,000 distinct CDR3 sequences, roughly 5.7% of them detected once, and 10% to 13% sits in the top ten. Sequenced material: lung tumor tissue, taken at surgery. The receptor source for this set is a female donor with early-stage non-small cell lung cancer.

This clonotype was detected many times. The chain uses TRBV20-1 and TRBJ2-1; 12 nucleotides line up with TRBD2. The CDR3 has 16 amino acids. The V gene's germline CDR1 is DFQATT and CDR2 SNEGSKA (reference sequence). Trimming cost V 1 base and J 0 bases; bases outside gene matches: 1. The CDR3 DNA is TGCAGTGCTAGAGGGACTAGCGGGATCTCCTACAATGAGCAGTTCTTC. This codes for CSARGTSGISYNEQFF.

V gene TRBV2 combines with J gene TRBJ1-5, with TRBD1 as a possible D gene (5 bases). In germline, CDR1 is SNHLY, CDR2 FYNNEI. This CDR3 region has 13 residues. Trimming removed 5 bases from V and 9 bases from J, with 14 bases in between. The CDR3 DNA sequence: TGTGCCAGCAGTACGGACAACGCGGGGCCCCAGCATTTT. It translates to CASSTDNAGPQHF.

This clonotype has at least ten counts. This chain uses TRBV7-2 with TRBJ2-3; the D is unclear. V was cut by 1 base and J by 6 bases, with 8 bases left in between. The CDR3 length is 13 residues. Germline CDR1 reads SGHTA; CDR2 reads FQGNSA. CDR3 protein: CASSLGWGDTQYF. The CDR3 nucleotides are TGTGCCAGCAGCTTAGGATGGGGTGATACGCAGTATTTT.